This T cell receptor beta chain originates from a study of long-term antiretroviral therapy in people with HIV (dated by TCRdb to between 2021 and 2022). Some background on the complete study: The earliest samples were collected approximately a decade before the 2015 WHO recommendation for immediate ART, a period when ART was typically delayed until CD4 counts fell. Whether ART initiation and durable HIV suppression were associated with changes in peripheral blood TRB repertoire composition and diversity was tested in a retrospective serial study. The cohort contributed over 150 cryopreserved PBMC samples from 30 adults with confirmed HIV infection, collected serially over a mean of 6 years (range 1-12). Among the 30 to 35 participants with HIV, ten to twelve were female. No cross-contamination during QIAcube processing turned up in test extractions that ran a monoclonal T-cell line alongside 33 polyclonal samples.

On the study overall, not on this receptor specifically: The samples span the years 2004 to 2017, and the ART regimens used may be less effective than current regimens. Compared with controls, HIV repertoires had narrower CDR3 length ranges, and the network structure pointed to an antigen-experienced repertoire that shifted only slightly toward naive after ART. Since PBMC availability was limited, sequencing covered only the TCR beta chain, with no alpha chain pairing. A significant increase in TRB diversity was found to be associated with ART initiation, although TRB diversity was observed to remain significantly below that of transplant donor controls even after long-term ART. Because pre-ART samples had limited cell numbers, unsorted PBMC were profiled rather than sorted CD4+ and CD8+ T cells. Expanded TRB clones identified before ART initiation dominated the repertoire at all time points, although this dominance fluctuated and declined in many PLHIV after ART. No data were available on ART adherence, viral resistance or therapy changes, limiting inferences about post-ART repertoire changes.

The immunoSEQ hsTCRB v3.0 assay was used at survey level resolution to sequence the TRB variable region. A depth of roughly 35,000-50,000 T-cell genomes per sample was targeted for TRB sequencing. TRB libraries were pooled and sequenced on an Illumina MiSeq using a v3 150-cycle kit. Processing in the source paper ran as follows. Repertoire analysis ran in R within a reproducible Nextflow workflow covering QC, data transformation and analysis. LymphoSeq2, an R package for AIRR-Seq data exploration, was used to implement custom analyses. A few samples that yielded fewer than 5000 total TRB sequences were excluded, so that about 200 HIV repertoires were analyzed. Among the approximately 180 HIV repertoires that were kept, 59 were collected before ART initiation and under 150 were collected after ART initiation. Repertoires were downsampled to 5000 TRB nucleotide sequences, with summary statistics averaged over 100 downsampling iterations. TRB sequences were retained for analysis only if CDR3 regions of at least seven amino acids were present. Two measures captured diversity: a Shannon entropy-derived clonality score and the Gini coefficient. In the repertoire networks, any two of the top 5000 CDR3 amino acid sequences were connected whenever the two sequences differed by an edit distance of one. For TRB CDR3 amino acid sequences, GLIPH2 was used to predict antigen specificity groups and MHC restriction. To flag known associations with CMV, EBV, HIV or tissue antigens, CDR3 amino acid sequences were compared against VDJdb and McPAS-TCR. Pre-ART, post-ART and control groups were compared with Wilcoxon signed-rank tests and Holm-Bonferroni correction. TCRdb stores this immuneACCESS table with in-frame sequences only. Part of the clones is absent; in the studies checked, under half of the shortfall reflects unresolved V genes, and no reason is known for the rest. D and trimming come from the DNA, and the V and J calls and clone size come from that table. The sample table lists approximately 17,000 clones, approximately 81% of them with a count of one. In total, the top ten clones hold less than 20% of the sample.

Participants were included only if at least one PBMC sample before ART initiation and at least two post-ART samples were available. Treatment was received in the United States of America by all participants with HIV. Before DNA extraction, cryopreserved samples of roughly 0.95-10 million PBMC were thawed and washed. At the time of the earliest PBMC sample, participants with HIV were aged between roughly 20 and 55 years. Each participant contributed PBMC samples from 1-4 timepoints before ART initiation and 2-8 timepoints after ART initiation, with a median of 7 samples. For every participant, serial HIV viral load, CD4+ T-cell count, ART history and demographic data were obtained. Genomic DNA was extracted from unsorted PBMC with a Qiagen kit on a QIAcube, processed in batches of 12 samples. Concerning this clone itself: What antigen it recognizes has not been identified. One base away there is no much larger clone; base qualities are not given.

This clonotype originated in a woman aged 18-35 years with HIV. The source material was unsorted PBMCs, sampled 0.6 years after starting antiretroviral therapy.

The CDR3 protein is CASSPRHQSEAFF. The DNA reads as follows: TGTGCCAGCTCACCCCGACACCAGTCTGAAGCTTTCTTT. Recombination linked TRBV18 to TRBJ1-1; the D gene is unclear. V loses 3 bases of germline sequence and J loses 6 bases, and the interval between the two ends is 11 bases. CDR3 length: 13 amino acids, cysteine to phenylalanine. Just CDR3 DNA is preserved here, 39 bases in frame from base 1. The germline V gene provides CDR1 KGHSH and CDR2 LQKENI.